The clone carrying this T cell receptor (beta chain) was seen a few times. Its target is unknown. TCRdb used MiXCR to reprocess the reads, holding one entry per CDR3 protein. Among about 8,400 distinct CDR3 sequences listed, roughly a fifth were seen once. The sample belongs to a study of liver allograft versus peripheral blood T cells. In the study overall: Within transplanted livers, the T cell receptor repertoires were examined and compared against the repertoires present in the peripheral blood of liver transplant recipients. General study findings and limits: Repertoires of T cell receptors that resided inside liver allografts reportedly differed from those in peripheral blood.

This CDR3 contains 13 residues. The germline V gene has CDR1 MNHNY and CDR2 SVGAGI (reference sequence). Unmatched junction bases numbered 5, after V lost 7 bases and J lost 4 bases. The gene calls are TRBV6-6 and TRBJ2-7; 9 bases are a match to TRBD1. The receptor's source is a human patient who had a liver transplant. Some of these T cells may belong to the graft donor. In DNA, the CDR3 is TGTGCCAGCAAGGGACAGGGTTTGTACGAGCAGTACTTC. Translation gives CASKGQGLYEQYF.